These T cell receptor beta chains were read from a single sample in a study of CD8 T cells in ankylosing spondylitis. TCRdb passed the 5' RACE reads through MiXCR, listing each CDR3 protein once. The repertoire includes about 160,000 distinct CDR3 sequences, around 8.9% of them detected once, and approximately 16% sits in the top ten. Specimen: blood, either unsorted or a sorted T cell fraction (not recorded which). These receptors all stem from a female donor with ankylosing spondylitis or in good health (not recorded which). Each CDR3 is given with its conserved first and last residue. The D gene is left open where the match is weak. The listing skips clone size in some rows; elsewhere it reads once, few, many or a size class.

D gene: .
clone size: many
V gene: TRBV29-1
J gene: TRBJ1-1
CDR3 DNA: TGCAGCGTTGAAGAACGGGCTGAAGCTTTCTTT
CDR3 protein: CSVEERAEAFF

D gene: .
clone size: .
V gene: TRBV7-2
J gene: TRBJ2-7
CDR3 DNA: TGTGCCAGCAGCAAGGAGATAACCAGCTACGAGCAGTACTTC
CDR3 protein: CASSKEITSYEQYF

D gene: .
clone size: many
V gene: TRBV12-3/TRBV12-4
J gene: TRBJ1-2
CDR3 DNA: TGTGCCAGCAGTCTTTCTCGAGGGGATGGCTACACCTTC
CDR3 protein: CASSLSRGDGYTF

D gene: .
clone size: .
V gene: TRBV14
J gene: TRBJ2-1
CDR3 DNA: TGTGCCAGCAGCCAAGATCTGGGTTTGAACAATGAGCAGTTCTTC
CDR3 protein: CASSQDLGLNNEQFF

D gene: .
clone size: .
V gene: TRBV4-3
J gene: TRBJ1-4
CDR3 DNA: TGCGCCAGCAGCCAGAGACTAGGAGAAAAACTGTTTTTT
CDR3 protein: CASSQRLGEKLFF

D gene: .
clone size: many
V gene: TRBV9
J gene: TRBJ2-7
CDR3 DNA: TGTGCCAGCAGCGTAGGGGACACGAGCTCCTACGAGCAGTACTTC
CDR3 protein: CASSVGDTSSYEQYF

D gene: .
clone size: .
V gene: TRBV6-5
J gene: TRBJ2-3
CDR3 DNA: TGTGCCAGCAGTTCACTTCCCCTCTACCTTACGGACACAGATACGCAGTATTTT
CDR3 protein: CASSSLPLYLTDTDTQYF

D gene: .
clone size: many
V gene: TRBV9
J gene: TRBJ2-4
CDR3 DNA: TGTGCCAGCAGCCCTAGGGGGGAACTAGCCAAAAACATTCAGTACTTC
CDR3 protein: CASSPRGELAKNIQYF

D gene: TRBD1
clone size: .
V gene: TRBV4-3
J gene: TRBJ1-2
CDR3 DNA: TGCGCCAGCAGCGAGGACAGGGGGGCGCCCCCTCCTCGGGGCTACACCTTC
CDR3 protein: CASSEDRGAPPPRGYTF

D gene: .
clone size: .
V gene: TRBV9
J gene: TRBJ1-2
CDR3 DNA: TGTGCCAGCAGCGTAAACCACTATGGCTACACCTTC
CDR3 protein: CASSVNHYGYTF

D gene: .
clone size: .
V gene: TRBV2
J gene: TRBJ2-1
CDR3 DNA: TGTGCCACCTACGGGACGCAGCTCTCCAATGAGCAGTTCTTC
CDR3 protein: CATYGTQLSNEQFF

D gene: TRBD2
clone size: many
V gene: TRBV29-1
J gene: TRBJ2-5
CDR3 DNA: TGCAGCGTCCTAGGACTAGCGGGATGGGAGACCCAGTACTTC
CDR3 protein: CSVLGLAGWETQYF

D gene: .
clone size: .
V gene: TRBV20-1
J gene: TRBJ2-7
CDR3 DNA: TGCAGTGCCCGAGACGTGGGGGGGCCCTCCTACGAGCAGTACTTC
CDR3 protein: CSARDVGGPSYEQYF

D gene: TRBD2
clone size: .
V gene: TRBV7-2
J gene: TRBJ2-3
CDR3 DNA: TGTGCCAGCAGCTCGAAGCGGGAGGGATGGCCAGATACGCAGTATTTT
CDR3 protein: CASSSKREGWPDTQYF

D gene: .
clone size: .
V gene: TRBV27
J gene: TRBJ2-7
CDR3 DNA: TGTGCCAGCAGTTTATCGCGGGGAGTTCCCACCTACGAGCAGTACTTC
CDR3 protein: CASSLSRGVPTYEQYF

D gene: .
clone size: once
V gene: TRBV5-1
J gene: TRBJ1-4
CDR3 DNA: TGCGCCAGCACTCGCGGGAGTCTAACTAATGAAAAACTGTTTTTT
CDR3 protein: CASTRGSLTNEKLFF

D gene: TRBD1
clone size: few
V gene: TRBV4-3
J gene: TRBJ2-7
CDR3 DNA: TGCGCCAGCAGCCAAGATCGGGACAGGGACTACGAGCAGTACTTC
CDR3 protein: CASSQDRDRDYEQYF

D gene: TRBD1
clone size: few
V gene: TRBV5-6
J gene: TRBJ2-1
CDR3 DNA: TGTGCCAGCAGCTTGACAGGGGCCGCCGGTGAGCAGTTCTTC
CDR3 protein: CASSLTGAAGEQFF

D gene: .
clone size: many
V gene: TRBV5-1
J gene: TRBJ2-7
CDR3 DNA: TGCGCCAGCAGCTTGGAACGTTACGGCTACGAGCAGTACTTC
CDR3 protein: CASSLERYGYEQYF